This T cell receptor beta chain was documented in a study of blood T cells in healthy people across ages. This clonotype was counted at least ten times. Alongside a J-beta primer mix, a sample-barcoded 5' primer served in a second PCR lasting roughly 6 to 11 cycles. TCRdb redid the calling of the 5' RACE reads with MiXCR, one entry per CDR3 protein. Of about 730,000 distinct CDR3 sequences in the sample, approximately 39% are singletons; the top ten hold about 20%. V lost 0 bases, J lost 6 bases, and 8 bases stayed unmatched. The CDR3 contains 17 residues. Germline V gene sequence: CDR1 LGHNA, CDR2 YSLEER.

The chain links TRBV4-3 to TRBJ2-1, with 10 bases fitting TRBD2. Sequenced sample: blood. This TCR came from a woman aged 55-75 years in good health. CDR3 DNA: TGCGCCAGCAGCCAAGATCTGGTACTAGCGGGAATCAATGAGCAGTTCTTC. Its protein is CASSQDLVLAGINEQFF.